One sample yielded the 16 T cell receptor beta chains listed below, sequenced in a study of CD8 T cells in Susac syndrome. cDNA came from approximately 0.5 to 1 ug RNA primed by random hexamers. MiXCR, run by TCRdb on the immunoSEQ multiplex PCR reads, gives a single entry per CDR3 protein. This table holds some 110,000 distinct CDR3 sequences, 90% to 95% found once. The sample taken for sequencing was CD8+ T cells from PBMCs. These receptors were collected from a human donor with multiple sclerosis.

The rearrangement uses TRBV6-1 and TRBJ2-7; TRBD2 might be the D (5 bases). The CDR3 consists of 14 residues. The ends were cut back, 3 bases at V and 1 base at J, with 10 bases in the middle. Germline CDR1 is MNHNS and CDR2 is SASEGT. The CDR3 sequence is CASSDSRTSYEQYF. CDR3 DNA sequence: TGTGCCAGCAGTGACAGCAGGACTTCCTACGAGCAGTACTTC.

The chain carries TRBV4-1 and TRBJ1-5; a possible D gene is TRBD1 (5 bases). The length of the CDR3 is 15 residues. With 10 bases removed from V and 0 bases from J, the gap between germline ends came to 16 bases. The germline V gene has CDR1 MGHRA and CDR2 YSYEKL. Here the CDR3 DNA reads TGCGCCACCAGACAGAGTACTGATAGCAATCAGCCCCAGCATTTT. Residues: CATRQSTDSNQPQHF.

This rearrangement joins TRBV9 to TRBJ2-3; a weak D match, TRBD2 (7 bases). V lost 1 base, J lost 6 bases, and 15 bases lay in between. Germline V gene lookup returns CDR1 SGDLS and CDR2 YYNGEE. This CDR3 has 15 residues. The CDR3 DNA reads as TGTGCCAGCAGCGTAACGGCGGGGGCAGGGGATACGCAGTATTTT. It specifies CASSVTAGAGDTQYF.

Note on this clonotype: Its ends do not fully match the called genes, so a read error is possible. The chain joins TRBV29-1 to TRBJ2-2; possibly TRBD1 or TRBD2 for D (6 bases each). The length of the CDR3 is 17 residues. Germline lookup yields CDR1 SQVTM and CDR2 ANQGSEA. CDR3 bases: TGCAGCGCCGGCGGGACCCCTAAGGGCGGGGACACCGGGGAGCTTTTTTTT. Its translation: CSAGGTPKGGDTGELFF.

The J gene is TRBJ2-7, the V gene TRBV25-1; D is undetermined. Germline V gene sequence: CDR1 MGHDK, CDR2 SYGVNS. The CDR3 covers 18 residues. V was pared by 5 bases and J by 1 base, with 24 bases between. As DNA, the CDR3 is TGTGCCAGCAGTCTACGGACCGTCTTTAGGTGGGGATCCTACGAGCAGTACGTC. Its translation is CASSLRTVFRWGSYEQYV.

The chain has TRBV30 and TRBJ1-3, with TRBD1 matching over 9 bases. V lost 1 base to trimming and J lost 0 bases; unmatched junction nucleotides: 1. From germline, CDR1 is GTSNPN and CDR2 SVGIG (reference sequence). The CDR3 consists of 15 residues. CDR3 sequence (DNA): TGTGCCTGGAGTGAGGACAGGGGCTCTGGAAACACCATATATTTT. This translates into CAWSEDRGSGNTIYF.

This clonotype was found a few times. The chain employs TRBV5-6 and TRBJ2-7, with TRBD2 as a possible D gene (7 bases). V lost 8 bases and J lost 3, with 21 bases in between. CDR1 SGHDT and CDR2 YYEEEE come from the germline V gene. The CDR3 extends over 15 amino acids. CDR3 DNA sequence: TGTGCCAGTCTACTTACGGGGGGCTCTTTCTACGAGCAGTACGTC. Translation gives CASLLTGGSFYEQYV.

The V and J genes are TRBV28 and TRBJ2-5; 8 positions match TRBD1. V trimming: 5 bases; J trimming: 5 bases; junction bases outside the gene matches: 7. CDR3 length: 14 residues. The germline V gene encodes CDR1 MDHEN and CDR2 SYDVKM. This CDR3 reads CASSPDRVMETQYF. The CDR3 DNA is TGTGCCAGCAGTCCGGACAGGGTTATGGAGACCCAGTACTTC. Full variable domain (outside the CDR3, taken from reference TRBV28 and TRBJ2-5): DVKVTQSSRYLVKRTGEKVFLECVQDMDHENMFWYRQDPGLGLRLIYFSYDVKMKEKGDIPEGYSVSREKKERFSLILESASTNQTSMYLCASSPDRVMETQYFGPGTRLLVL.

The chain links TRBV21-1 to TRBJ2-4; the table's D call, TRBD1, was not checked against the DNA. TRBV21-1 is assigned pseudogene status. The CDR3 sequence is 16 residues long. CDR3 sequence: CASSKDVRGAKNIQYF. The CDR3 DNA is TGTGCCAGCAGCAAAGATGTGAGGGGAGCCAAAAACATTCAGTACTTC.

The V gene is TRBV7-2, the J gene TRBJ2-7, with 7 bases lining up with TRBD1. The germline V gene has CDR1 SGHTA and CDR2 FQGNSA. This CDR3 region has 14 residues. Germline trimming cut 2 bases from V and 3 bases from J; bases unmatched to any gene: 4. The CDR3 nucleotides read TGTGCCAGCAGCTTACGCAGGGGGTACTACGAGCAGTACTTC. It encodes CASSLRRGYYEQYF.

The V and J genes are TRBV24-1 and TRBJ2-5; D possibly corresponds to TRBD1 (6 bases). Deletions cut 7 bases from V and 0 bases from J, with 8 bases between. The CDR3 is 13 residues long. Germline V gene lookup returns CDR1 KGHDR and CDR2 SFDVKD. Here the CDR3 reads CATRDRHQETQYF. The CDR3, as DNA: TGTGCCACCAGGGACAGACACCAAGAGACCCAGTACTTC.

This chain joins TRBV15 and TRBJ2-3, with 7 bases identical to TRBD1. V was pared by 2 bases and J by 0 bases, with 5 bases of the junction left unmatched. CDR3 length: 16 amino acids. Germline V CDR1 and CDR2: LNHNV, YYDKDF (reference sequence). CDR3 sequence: CATSRTGTDSTDTQYF. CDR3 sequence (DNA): TGTGCCACCAGCAGAACCGGGACAGATAGCACAGATACGCAGTATTTT.

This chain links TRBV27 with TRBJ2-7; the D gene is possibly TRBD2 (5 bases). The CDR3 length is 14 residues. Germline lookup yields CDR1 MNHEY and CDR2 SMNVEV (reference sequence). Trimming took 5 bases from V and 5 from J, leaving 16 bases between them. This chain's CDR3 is CASSQWRNGNEQYF. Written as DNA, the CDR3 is TGTGCCAGCAGTCAATGGAGGAATGGGAACGAGCAGTACTTC.

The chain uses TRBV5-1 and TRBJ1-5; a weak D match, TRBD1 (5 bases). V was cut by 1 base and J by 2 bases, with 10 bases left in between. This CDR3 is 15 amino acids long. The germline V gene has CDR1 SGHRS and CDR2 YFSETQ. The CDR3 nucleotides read TGCGCCAGCAGCTTGAGGGGTGAGGGCAATCAGCCCCAGCATTTT. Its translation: CASSLRGEGNQPQHF.

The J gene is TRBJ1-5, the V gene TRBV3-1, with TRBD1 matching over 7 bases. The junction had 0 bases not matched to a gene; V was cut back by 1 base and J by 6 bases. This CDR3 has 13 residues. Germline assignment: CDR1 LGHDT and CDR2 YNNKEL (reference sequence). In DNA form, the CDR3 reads TGTGCCAGCAGCCAAGCAGGGGGTCAGCCCCAGCATTTT. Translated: CASSQAGGQPQHF.

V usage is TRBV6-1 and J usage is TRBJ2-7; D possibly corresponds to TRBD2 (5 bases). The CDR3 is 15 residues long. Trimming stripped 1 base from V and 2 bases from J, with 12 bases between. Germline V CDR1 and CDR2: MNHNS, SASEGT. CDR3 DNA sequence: TGTGCCAGCAGTGAAGGAATCCCGGGGACCTACGAGCAGTACGTC. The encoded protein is CASSEGIPGTYEQYV.